This T cell receptor (beta chain) emerged from a study of CD8 T cells in Susac syndrome (dated by TCRdb to the late 2010s). About the investigation overall: Among the sequenced Susac syndrome patients, five or six had clinically active disease and roughly eight were in clinical remission. At blood withdrawal, Susac syndrome patients were therapy-naive, treated with corticosteroids (with IVIg additionally given to some), or treated with IVIg alone. Whether CD8+ T cell activation and differentiation in Susac syndrome was antigen driven was tested using repertoire sequencing. The paper as a whole reports these results and caveats: No clonal expansion was detected in the CD4+ T cell repertoire of Susac syndrome patients. The TCR sequencing and HLA analysis was acknowledged to have included a relatively small number of individuals.

RNA was extracted using the RNeasy kit, and roughly 0.5 to 1 ug of the RNA was reverse transcribed with random hexamers. The immunoSEQ multiplex PCR assay, covering 54 Vbeta and 13 Jbeta segments, was used to amplify TCR beta CDR3 regions. To correct PCR amplification bias, a synthetic template baseline was used for both primer optimization and computational correction. Concerning the study's data processing: Reads were assigned to V, D and J genes according to IMGT and analyzed in immunoSEQ Analyzer, with only productive sequences retained. Clonality was computed as one minus Shannon entropy normalized by log2 of the number of productive unique sequences. For each patient and control, public and private clones were evaluated among the 100 most prevalent clones. Clones were defined as Susac-specific if absent from the healthy and MS cohorts, from under 1,200 published viral clones and from other ImmuneACCESS disease sequences. Starting from the raw public reads, TCRdb applied fastp trimming at Q25, assembled clones with MiXCR and retained in-frame beta chains. All rows with the same CDR3 protein become a single entry with the most common DNA and genes. For this entry, the V and J calls and clone size follow TCRdb and not the study's own pipeline. This sample holds roughly 140,000 distinct CDR3 sequences; more than 90% were observed only once. The top ten hold about 0.08% of the sample.

Peripheral blood CD8+ and CD4+ T cells from healthy donors, Susac syndrome patients and multiple sclerosis patients were profiled by high-throughput TCR beta sequencing. The Susac syndrome patients fulfilled recently defined diagnostic criteria for either definite or probable disease. CD8+ TEMRA cells were enriched by FACS, while bulk CD8+ and CD4+ T cells were purified by magnetic negative isolation. Blood was drawn into EDTA tubes, processed within 24 hours, and PBMCs were isolated by density gradient centrifugation. PBMCs destined for TCR sequencing were cryopreserved in liquid nitrogen and later thawed in a 37 °C water bath. The sorted or isolated CD4+, CD8+ and CD8+ TEMRA cells reached a purity of at least 90%. Including cysteine and phenylalanine, the CDR3 has 15 amino acids. This entry keeps only the CDR3 DNA: 45 bases, framed from base 1. V is clipped by 1 base and J by 1 base, and the sequence between their germline boundaries is 13 bases long. CDR1 and CDR2 are drawn from the germline V gene (reference sequence): DFQATT, SNEGSKA.

This clonotype appeared a single time. Its antigen has not been determined. Base qualities are not recorded, but no much larger clone differs from it by a single base. A read on its own is weak evidence. The TCR comes from a human donor with Susac syndrome. The V gene is TRBV20-1 and the J gene is TRBJ1-1, and the D gene may be TRBD1, 6 bases matching. The sample comprised CD4+ T cells from PBMCs. The sequenced DNA is TGCAGTGCTAGAGCAGGGGCGAGTGCGAACACTGAAGCTTTCTTT. It translates to CSARAGASANTEAFF.